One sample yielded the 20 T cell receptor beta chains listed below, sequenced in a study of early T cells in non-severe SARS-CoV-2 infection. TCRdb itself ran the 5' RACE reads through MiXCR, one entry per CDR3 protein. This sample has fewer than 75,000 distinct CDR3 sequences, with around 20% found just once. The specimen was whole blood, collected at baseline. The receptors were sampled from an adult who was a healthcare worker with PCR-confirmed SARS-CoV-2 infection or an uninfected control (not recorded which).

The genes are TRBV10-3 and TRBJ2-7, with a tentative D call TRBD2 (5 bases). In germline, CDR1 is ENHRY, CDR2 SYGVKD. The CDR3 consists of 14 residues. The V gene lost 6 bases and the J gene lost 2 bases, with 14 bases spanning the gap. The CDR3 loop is CAISTGINTYEQYF. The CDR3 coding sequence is TGTGCCATCAGCACCGGGATAAACACCTACGAGCAGTACTTC.

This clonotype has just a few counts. The CDR3 region is CASSLIRRGESPLHF. CDR3 nucleotides: TGCGCCAGCAGCTTGATTCGCAGGGGGGAGTCACCCCTCCACTTT. The chain couples TRBV5-1 to TRBJ1-6; 7 nucleotides line up with TRBD1. The CDR3 runs 15 residues. The germline V gene encodes CDR1 SGHRS and CDR2 YFSETQ. The trim removed 1 base at V and 10 bases at J, leaving 8 bases unmatched.

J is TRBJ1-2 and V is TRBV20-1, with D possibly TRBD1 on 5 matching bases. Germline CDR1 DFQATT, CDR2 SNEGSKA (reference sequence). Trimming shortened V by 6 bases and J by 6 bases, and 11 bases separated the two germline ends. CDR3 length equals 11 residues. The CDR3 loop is CSATGGDGYTF. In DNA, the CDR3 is TGCAGTGCCACGGGGGGAGATGGCTACACCTTC.

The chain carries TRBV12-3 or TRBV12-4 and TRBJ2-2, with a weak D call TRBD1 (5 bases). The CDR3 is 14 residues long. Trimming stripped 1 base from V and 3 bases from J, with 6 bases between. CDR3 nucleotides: TGTGCCAGCAGTTTAGGGGGCGACACCGGGGAGCTGTTTTTT. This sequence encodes CASSLGGDTGELFF.

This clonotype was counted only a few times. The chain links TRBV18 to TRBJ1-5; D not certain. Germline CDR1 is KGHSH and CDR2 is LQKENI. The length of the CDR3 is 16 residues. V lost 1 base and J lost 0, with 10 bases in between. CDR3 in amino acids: CASSPQRRNSNQPQHF. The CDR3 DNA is TGTGCCAGCTCACCACAGCGTCGGAATAGCAATCAGCCCCAGCATTTT.

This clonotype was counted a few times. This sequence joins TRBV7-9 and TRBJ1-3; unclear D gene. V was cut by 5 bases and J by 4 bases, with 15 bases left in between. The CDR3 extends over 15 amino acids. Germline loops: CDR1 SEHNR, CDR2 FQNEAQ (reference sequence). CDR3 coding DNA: TGTGCCAGCAGCCCCTCAGGAGGTGGAGGAAACACCATATATTTT. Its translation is CASSPSGGGGNTIYF. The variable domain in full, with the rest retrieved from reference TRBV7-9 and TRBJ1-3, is DTGVSQNPRHKITKRGQNVTFRCDPISEHNRLYWYRQTLGQGPEFLTYFQNEAQLEKSRLLSDRFSAERPKGSFSTLEIQRTEQGDSAMYLCASSPSGGGGNTIYFGEGSWLTVV.

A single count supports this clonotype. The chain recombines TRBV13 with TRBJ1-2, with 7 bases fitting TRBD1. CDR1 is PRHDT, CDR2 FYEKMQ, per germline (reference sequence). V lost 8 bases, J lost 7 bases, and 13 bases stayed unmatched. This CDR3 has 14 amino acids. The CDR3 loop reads CASLEGADAGGYTF. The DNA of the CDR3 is TGTGCCAGCCTGGAGGGGGCGGACGCCGGTGGCTACACCTTC.

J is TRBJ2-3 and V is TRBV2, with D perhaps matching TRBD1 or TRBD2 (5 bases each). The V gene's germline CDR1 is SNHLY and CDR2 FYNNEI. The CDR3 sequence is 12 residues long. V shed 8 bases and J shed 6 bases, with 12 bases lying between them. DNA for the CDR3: TGTGCCAGCTCAACTCGGGACGATACGCAGTATTTT. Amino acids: CASSTRDDTQYF.

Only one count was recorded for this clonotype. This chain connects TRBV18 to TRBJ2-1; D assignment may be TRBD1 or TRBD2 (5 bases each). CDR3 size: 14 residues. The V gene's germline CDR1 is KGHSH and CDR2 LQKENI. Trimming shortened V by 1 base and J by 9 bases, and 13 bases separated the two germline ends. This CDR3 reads CASSPRGTGGEQFF. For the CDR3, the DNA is TGTGCCAGCTCACCACGAGGTACTGGGGGTGAGCAGTTCTTC.

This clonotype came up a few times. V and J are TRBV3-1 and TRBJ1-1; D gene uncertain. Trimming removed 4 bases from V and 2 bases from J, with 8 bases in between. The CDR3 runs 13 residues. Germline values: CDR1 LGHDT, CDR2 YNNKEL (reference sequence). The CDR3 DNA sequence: TGTGCCAGCAGCCGCCAGCTCAACACTGAAGCTTTCTTT. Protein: CASSRQLNTEAFF.

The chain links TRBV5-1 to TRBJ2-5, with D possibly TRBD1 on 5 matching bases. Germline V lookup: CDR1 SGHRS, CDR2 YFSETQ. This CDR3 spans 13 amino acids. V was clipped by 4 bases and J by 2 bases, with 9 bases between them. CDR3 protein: CASSKTVQETQYF. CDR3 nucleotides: TGCGCCAGCAGCAAGACAGTACAAGAGACCCAGTACTTC.

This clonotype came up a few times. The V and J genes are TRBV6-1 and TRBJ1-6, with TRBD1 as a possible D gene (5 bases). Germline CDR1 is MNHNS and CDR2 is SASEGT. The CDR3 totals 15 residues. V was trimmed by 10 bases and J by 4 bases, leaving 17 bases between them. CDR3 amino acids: CATTQGVLYNSPLHF. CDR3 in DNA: TGTGCCACCACCCAGGGCGTCTTGTATAATTCACCCCTCCACTTT.

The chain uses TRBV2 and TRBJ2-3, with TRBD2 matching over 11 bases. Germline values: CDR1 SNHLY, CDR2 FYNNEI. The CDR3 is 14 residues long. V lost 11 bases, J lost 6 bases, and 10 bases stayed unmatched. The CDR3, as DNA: TGTGCCGGGGGGACTAGCGGACTCCCTGATACGCAGTATTTT. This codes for CAGGTSGLPDTQYF.

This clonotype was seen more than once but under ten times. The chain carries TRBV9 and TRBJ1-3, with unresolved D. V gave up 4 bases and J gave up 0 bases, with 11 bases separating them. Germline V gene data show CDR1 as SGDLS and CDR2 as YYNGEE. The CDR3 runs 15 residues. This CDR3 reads CASSPWTDSGNTIYF. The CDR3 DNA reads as TGTGCCAGCAGCCCGTGGACTGACTCTGGAAACACCATATATTTT.

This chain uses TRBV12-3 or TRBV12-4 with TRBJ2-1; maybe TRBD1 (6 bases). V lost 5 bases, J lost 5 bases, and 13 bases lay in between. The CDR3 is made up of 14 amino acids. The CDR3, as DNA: TGTGCCAGCAGTCCAGGGGACATCCACAATGAGCAGTTCTTC. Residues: CASSPGDIHNEQFF.

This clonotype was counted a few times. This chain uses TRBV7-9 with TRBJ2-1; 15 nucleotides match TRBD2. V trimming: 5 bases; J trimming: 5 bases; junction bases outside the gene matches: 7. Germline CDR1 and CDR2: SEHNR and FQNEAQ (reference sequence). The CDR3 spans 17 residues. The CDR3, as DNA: TGTGCCAGCAGCCCGGGACTAGCGGGGGGCCTCCACAATGAGCAGTTCTTC. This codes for CASSPGLAGGLHNEQFF.

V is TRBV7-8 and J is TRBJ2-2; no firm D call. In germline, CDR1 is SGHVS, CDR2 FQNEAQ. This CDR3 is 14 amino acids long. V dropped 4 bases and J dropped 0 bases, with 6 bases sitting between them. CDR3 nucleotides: TGTGCCAGCAGCTCAACCACGAACACCGGGGAGCTGTTTTTT. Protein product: CASSSTTNTGELFF.

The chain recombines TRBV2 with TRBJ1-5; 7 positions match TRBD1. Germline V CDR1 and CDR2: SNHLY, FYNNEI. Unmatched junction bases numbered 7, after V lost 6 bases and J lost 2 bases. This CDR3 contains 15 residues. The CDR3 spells CASSKGARGNQPQHF. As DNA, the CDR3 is TGTGCCAGCAGCAAGGGGGCTAGGGGCAATCAGCCCCAGCATTTT.

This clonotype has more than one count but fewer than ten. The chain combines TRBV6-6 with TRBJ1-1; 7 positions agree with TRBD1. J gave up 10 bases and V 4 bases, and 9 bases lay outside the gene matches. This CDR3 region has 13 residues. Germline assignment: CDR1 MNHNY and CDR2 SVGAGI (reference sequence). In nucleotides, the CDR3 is TGTGCCAGCAGTTCCCTTAGGGGGCAAGGAGCTTTCTTT. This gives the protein CASSSLRGQGAFF.

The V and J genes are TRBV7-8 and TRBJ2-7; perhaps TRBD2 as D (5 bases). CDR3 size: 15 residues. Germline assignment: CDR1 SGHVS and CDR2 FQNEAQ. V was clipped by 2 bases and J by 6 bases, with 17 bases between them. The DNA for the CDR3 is TGTGCCAGCAGCTTAACTAGGTCGCCGATCGGCGAGCAGTACTTC. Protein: CASSLTRSPIGEQYF.